This TCR beta chain was identified in a study of T cells in Graves' hyperthyroidism and ophthalmopathy. V was pared by 5 bases and J by 0 bases, with 4 bases of the junction left unmatched. The CDR3 covers 14 residues. Germline V CDR1 and CDR2: LGHDT, YNNKEL (reference sequence). Authors of the study amplified TCR beta CDR3 regions from RNA transcripts. The study used the HTBI primer set for a first-round RT-PCR of the TCR CDR3. Using its own MiXCR run on the multiplex PCR reads, TCRdb lists one record per CDR3 protein. The sample consists of about 480,000 distinct CDR3 sequences, 20% to 25% of them appearing once.

Input material: blood. The gene calls are TRBV3-1 and TRBJ2-7; 7 nucleotides align to TRBD1. The clonotype comes from a woman aged 70-85 years with Graves' ophthalmopathy. The DNA of the CDR3 is TGTGCCAGCAGCTTTGGACAGGACTCCTACGAGCAGTACTTC. Amino acid sequence: CASSFGQDSYEQYF.